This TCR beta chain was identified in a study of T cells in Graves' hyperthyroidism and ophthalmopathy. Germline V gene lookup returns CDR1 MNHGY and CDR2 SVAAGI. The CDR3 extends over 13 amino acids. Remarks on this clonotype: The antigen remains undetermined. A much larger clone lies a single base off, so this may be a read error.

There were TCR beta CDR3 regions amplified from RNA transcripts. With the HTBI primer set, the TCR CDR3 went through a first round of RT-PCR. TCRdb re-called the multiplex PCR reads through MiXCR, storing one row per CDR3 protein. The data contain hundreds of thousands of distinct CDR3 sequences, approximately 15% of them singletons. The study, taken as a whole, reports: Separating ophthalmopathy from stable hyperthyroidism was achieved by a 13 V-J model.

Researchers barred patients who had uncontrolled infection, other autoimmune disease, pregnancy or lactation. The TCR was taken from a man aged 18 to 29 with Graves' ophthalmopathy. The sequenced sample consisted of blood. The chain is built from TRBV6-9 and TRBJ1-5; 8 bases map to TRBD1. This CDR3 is CDSSYRGNLPQHF. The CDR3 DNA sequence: TGTGACAGCAGTTACAGGGGGAATTTGCCCCAGCATTTT.